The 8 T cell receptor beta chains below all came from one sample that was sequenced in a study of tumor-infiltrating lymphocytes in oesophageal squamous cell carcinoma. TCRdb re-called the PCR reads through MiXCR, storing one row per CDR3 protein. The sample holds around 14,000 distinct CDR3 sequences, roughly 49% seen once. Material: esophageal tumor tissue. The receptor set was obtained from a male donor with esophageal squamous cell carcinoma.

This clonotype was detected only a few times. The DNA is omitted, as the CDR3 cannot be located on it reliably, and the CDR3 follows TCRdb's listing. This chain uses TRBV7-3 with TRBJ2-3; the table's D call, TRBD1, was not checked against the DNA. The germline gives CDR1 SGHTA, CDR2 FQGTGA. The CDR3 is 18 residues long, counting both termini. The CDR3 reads CASSLYNPEGSLWLHLRF.

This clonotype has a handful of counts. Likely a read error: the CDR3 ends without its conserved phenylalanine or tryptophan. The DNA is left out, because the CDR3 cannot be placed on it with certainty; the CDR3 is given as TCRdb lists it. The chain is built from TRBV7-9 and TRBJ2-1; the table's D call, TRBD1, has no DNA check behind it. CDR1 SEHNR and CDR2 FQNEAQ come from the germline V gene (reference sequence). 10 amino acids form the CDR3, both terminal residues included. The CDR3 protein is CASSSIQEDL.

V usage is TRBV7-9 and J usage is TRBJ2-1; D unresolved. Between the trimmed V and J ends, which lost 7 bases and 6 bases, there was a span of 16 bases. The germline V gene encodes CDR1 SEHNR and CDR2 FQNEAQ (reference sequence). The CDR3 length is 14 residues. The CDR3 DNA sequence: TGTGCCAGCACCCCAACGACTGGATTCAATGAGCAGTTCTTC. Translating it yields CASTPTTGFNEQFF.

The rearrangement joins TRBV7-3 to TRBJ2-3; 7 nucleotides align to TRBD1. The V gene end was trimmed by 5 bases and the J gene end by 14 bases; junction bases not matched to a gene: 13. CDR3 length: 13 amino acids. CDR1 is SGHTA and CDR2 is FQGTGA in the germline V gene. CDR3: CASSAQGVGELYF. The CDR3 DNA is TGTGCCAGCAGCGCCCAGGGGGTAGGGGAGCTGTATTTT.

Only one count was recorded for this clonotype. This CDR3 reads CATSDLGLAGSNEQFF. The CDR3, as DNA: TGTGCCACCAGTGATTTAGGACTAGCGGGGAGCAATGAGCAGTTCTTC. The V and J genes are TRBV24-1 and TRBJ2-1, with 12 bases fitting TRBD2. The CDR3 length is 16 residues. In germline, CDR1 is KGHDR, CDR2 SFDVKD. The V segment lost 1 base and the J segment 6 bases; nucleotides outside the gene matches: 3.

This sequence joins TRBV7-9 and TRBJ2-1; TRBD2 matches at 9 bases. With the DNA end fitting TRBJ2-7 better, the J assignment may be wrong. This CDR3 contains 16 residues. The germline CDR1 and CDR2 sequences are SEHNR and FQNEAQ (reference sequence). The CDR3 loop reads CASSLASSGKLYEQYF. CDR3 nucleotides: TGTGCCAGCAGCTTAGCGTCTAGCGGGAAACTCTACGAGCAGTACTTC.

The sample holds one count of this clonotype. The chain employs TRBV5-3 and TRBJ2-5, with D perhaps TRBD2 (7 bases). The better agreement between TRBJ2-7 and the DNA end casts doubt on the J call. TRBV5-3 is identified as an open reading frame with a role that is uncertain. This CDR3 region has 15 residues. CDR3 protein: CASIKREGGEDEQYF. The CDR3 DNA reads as TGTGCCAGCATCAAGAGGGAGGGGGGAGAGGACGAGCAGTACTTC.

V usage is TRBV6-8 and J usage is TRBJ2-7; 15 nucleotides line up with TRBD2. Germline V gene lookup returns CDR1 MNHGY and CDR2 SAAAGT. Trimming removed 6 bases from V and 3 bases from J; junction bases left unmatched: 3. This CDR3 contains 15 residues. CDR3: CASRGTSGRFYEQYF. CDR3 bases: TGTGCCAGCAGAGGGACTAGCGGGAGGTTCTACGAGCAGTACTTC.